The 22 T cell receptor beta chains listed next were all sequenced from one sample in a study of vaccination effects on CD4 cells after COVID-19. Which antigens these TCRs recognize remains unknown. Repertoires were generated with immunoSEQ multiplex PCR, while TCRdb's copy carries only in-frame clones and drops some. The table has 50,000 to 75,000 clones, just over 70% seen once. At the end of more than 8 days of culture, CD4+ T cells were isolated. The specimen comprised CD4+ T cells from PBMCs cultured without peptide, sampled before COVID-19 vaccination. The receptors were sampled from a human donor who had a prior SARS-CoV-2 infection.

This clone was found once. The chain employs TRBV5-4 and TRBJ1-3; 10 bases map to TRBD1. From germline, CDR1 is SGHNT and CDR2 YYREEE (reference sequence). After removal of 3 bases from V and 3 bases from J, the junction contained 3 bases not matched to a gene. CDR3 size: 15 residues. The DNA of the CDR3 is TGTGCCAGCAGCTACGGGACAGGGGATGGAAACACCATATATTTT. It translates to CASSYGTGDGNTIYF.

J is TRBJ2-7 and V is TRBV19; the D gene is possibly TRBD2 (6 bases). The V end lost 8 bases, the J end lost 6 bases, and 11 bases lay between the germline ends. CDR1 and CDR2 (germline): LNHDA, SQIVND (reference sequence). The CDR3 is 11 residues long. CDR3 nucleotides: TGTGCCAGTGCGGCGGGGCCCGAGCAGTACTTC. This sequence encodes CASAAGPEQYF. Variable domain in full (rest from reference TRBV19 and TRBJ2-7): DGGITQSPKYLFRKEGQNVTLSCEQNLNHDAMYWYRQDPGQGLRLIYYSQIVNDFQKGDIAEGYSVSREKKESFPLTVTSAQKNPTAFYLCASAAGPEQYFGPGTRLTVT.

V is TRBV9 and J is TRBJ2-7, with 8 positions matching TRBD1. The CDR3 has 15 amino acids. Looked up from germline, CDR1 is SGDLS and CDR2 is YYNGEE. V gave up 3 bases and J gave up 3 bases; unmatched junction bases: 8. This chain's CDR3 is CASSAHPDRDYEQYF. DNA of the CDR3: TGTGCCAGCAGCGCCCACCCGGACAGGGACTACGAGCAGTACTTC.

The chain has TRBV5-1 and TRBJ2-1, with 14 nucleotides matching TRBD2. V was clipped by 2 bases and J by 7 bases; unmatched bases: 11. Germline V gene data show CDR1 as SGHRS and CDR2 as YFSETQ. CDR3 length: 18 amino acids. The CDR3 sequence: CASSFKRLAGGDINEQFF. For the CDR3, the DNA is TGCGCCAGCAGCTTTAAAAGACTAGCGGGAGGGGATATTAATGAGCAGTTCTTC.

CDR3 region: CASSLSPGRGQIASREKLFF. The CDR3 bases are TGTGCCAGCAGTTTATCCCCCGGCAGGGGTCAAATAGCCAGTAGGGAAAAACTGTTTTTT. This chain joins TRBV28 and TRBJ1-4; D may be TRBD1 (6 bases). Trimming took off 1 base at V and 8 bases at J, with 29 bases between the two ends. Per germline, CDR1 MDHEN and CDR2 SYDVKM. The CDR3 consists of 20 residues.

V and J are TRBV21-1 and TRBJ2-7; the D call in the table, TRBD2, was not verified against the DNA. TRBV21-1 is a pseudogene. The CDR3 loop spans 15 amino acids. This CDR3 is CASSTPETDSYEQYF. CDR3 coding DNA: TGTGCCAGCAGCACGCCGGAGACGGACTCCTACGAGCAGTACTTC.

The genes are TRBV5-1 and TRBJ2-3, with 12 positions matching TRBD2. Germline CDR1 and CDR2: SGHRS and YFSETQ. The CDR3 has 17 amino acids. Losses at the gene ends were 0 bases for V and 0 bases for J; bases not matched to a gene: 2. The CDR3 region is CASSLGTSGTSTDTQYF. CDR3 sequence (DNA): TGCGCCAGCAGCTTGGGGACTAGCGGGACTAGCACAGATACGCAGTATTTT.

The chain combines TRBV11-2 with TRBJ2-2; D is undetermined. This CDR3 region has 14 residues. V was shortened by 7 bases and J by 13 bases, with 22 bases between the two germline ends. The germline V gene encodes CDR1 SGHAT and CDR2 FQNNGV. The CDR3 is CASTLGSPGLGLFF. CDR3 nucleotides: TGTGCCAGCACCCTAGGGTCCCCGGGCCTGGGGCTGTTTTTT.

In this sample, this clone turned up a few times. The CDR3 loop is CASSSGRYSGNTIYF. For the CDR3, the DNA is TGCGCCAGCAGCTCGGGACGGTACTCTGGAAACACCATATATTTT. The chain links TRBV5-1 to TRBJ1-3; D might be TRBD1 (5 bases). V was pared by 3 bases and J by 0 bases, with 10 bases between. CDR1 SGHRS and CDR2 YFSETQ come from the germline V gene. The CDR3 sequence is 15 residues long.

This clone has a handful of counts. The genes are TRBV21-1 and TRBJ2-1; the D call of TRBD1 is as the table states it, not checked on the DNA. TRBV21-1 is a documented pseudogene. The CDR3 runs 16 residues. In nucleotides, the CDR3 is TGTGCCAGCAGCCCCCATAGGGGTTTCGTCCGGAATGAGCAGTTCTTC. This gives the protein CASSPHRGFVRNEQFF.

The rearrangement joins TRBV6-5 to TRBJ2-5; 7 positions agree with TRBD2. Germline V CDR1 and CDR2: MNHEY, SVGAGI. The CDR3 loop spans 13 amino acids. V shed 6 bases and J 7 bases; nucleotides not matched to a gene: 8. The CDR3 region has the DNA TGTGCCAGCAGCCCCTACCCGGGAGGGACCCAGTACTTC. Its translation: CASSPYPGGTQYF.

V is TRBV19 and J is TRBJ1-1, with 9 bases identical to TRBD1. The V and J ends lost 6 bases and 1 base, in that order; junction bases with no gene match: 6. This CDR3 has 15 residues. The germline CDR1 and CDR2 sequences are LNHDA and SQIVND (reference sequence). The CDR3 DNA follows: TGTGCCAGTAGGCGGGTGGACAGGGGGAACACTGAAGCTTTCTTT. This codes for CASRRVDRGNTEAFF.

The V call is TRBV5-1, the J call TRBJ2-2; the match to TRBD1 covers 8 bases. Trimming removed 4 bases from V and 7 bases from J; junction bases left unmatched: 12. The CDR3 length is 16 residues. Germline-derived CDR1 and CDR2 are SGHRS and YFSETQ. The chain's CDR3 is CASSVLQGAQSGELFF. In DNA form, the CDR3 reads TGCGCCAGCAGCGTTCTCCAGGGGGCGCAGAGCGGGGAGCTGTTTTTT.

The chain has TRBV29-1 and TRBJ2-2, with D possibly called TRBD1 or TRBD2 (5 bases each). The CDR3 is 16 amino acids. The germline V gene encodes CDR1 SQVTM and CDR2 ANQGSEA. Trimming shortened V by 1 base and J by 3 bases, and 15 bases separated the two germline ends. The CDR3 loop is CSVEGGPVGYTGELFF. In DNA, the CDR3 is TGCAGCGTTGAAGGGGGACCGGTTGGATACACCGGGGAGCTGTTTTTT.

The chain links TRBV24-1 to TRBJ2-1, with D perhaps matching TRBD2 (5 bases). Per germline, CDR1 KGHDR and CDR2 SFDVKD. CDR3 size: 16 residues. Trimming cost V 4 bases and J 5 bases, with 17 bases left between them. The CDR3 is CATSDPSSPPDNEQFF. Written as DNA, the CDR3 is TGTGCCACCAGTGACCCCTCTAGCCCACCCGACAATGAGCAGTTCTTC.

The rearrangement joins TRBV9 to TRBJ1-2; D unresolved. Germline loops: CDR1 SGDLS, CDR2 YYNGEE. The CDR3 spans 14 residues. Trimming cost V 0 bases and J 2 bases, with 8 bases left between them. This CDR3 reads CASSVGAGNYGYTF. DNA of the CDR3: TGTGCCAGCAGCGTAGGGGCAGGAAACTATGGCTACACCTTC.

V gene TRBV7-8 combines with J gene TRBJ2-7; 10 nucleotides match TRBD1. The CDR3 has 16 residues. V trimming: 2 bases; J trimming: 9 bases; junction bases outside the gene matches: 13. CDR1 is SGHVS and CDR2 is FQNEAQ in the germline V gene. The CDR3 nucleotides are TGTGCCAGCAGCTTATCAGGACAGGGGGGTGGTCACGGGCAGTACTTC. Translating gives CASSLSGQGGGHGQYF.

The chain carries TRBV5-1 and TRBJ2-3; D is unresolved. The germline gives CDR1 SGHRS, CDR2 YFSETQ. The CDR3 extends over 17 amino acids. Trimming cost V 4 bases and J 2 bases, with 20 bases left between them. CDR3 nucleotide sequence: TGCGCCAGCAGCCCCTTTGGGGTTGTTGGTTTCACAGATACGCAGTATTTT. Translation: CASSPFGVVGFTDTQYF. The variable domain in full, with the rest retrieved from reference TRBV5-1 and TRBJ2-3, is KAGVTQTPRYLIKTRGQQVTLSCSPISGHRSVSWYQQTPGQGLQFLFEYFSETQRNKGNFPGRFSGRQFSNSRSEMNVSTLELGDSALYLCASSPFGVVGFTDTQYFGPGTRLTVL.

The chain combines TRBV6-2 or TRBV6-3 with TRBJ2-7; 11 nucleotides line up with TRBD2. The CDR3 loop spans 19 amino acids. Germline V lookup: CDR1 MNHEY, CDR2 SVGEGT. V shed 6 bases and J 6 bases; nucleotides not matched to a gene: 22. Written as DNA, the CDR3 is TGTGCCAGCAGCAAGACAAATAGCGGGAGGGCCTCACTATATCCCGAGCAGTACTTC. Translating gives CASSKTNSGRASLYPEQYF.

This clone was recorded a few times. The rearrangement uses TRBV27 and TRBJ1-6; possibly TRBD1 for D (5 bases). From germline, CDR1 is MNHEY and CDR2 SMNVEV (reference sequence). The CDR3 contains 13 residues. Trimming left V 8 bases short and J 12 bases short, with 17 bases between. In nucleotides, the CDR3 is TGTGCCAGCGGTGGGACCAAGTCATTACCCCTCCACTTT. It encodes CASGGTKSLPLHF.

The chain has TRBV28 and TRBJ1-2; the D is unclear. V was pared by 3 bases and J by 4 bases, with 6 bases between. Germline assignment: CDR1 MDHEN and CDR2 SYDVKM. CDR3 length: 12 amino acids. This CDR3 reads CASSLGRYGYTF. CDR3 DNA: TGTGCCAGCAGTTTGGGCCGCTATGGCTACACCTTC.

The chain links TRBV2 to TRBJ2-7, with 9 bases aligning to TRBD1. This CDR3 comprises 13 residues. The V gene's germline CDR1 is SNHLY and CDR2 FYNNEI. Trimming took 8 bases from V and 2 from J; bases not matched to a gene: 4. The CDR3 protein is CASGDRVTYEQYF. The CDR3 nucleotides read TGTGCCAGCGGGGACAGGGTAACCTACGAGCAGTACTTC.